A single sample gave rise to the 23 T cell receptor beta chains below, sequenced in a study of blood T cells in healthy people across ages. A second PCR of 7 to 11 cycles used a sample-barcoded 5' primer and a J-beta primer mix. TCRdb fed the 5' RACE reads into MiXCR, producing one record per CDR3 protein. The table records 760,000 or so distinct CDR3 sequences, approximately 25% of them present only once. The same data also contributed to another study, on T cells of mothers and their children.

Specimen: blood. The receptor set was obtained from a boy aged 5-17 years in good health.

The table lists this clonotype with many counts. V is TRBV7-2 and J is TRBJ2-2; D is undetermined. With 3 bases removed from V and 1 base from J, the gap between germline ends came to 6 bases. The length of the CDR3 is 14 residues. The germline V gene encodes CDR1 SGHTA and CDR2 FQGNSA. CDR3 in amino acids: CASSLVRNTGELFF. The CDR3, as DNA: TGTGCCAGCAGCTTGGTTAGGAACACCGGGGAGCTGTTTTTT.

This chain links TRBV20-1 with TRBJ2-5, with a possible D match to TRBD2 (8 bases). The V gene's germline CDR1 is DFQATT and CDR2 SNEGSKA (reference sequence). V lost 4 bases to trimming and J lost 5 bases, with 17 bases between them. This CDR3 spans 14 amino acids. The CDR3 bases are TGCAGTGCTAACAGACAGGGACTAGGGGAGACCCAGTACTTC. This codes for CSANRQGLGETQYF.

The chain links TRBV29-1 to TRBJ2-5; possibly TRBD2 for D (5 bases). The end of the DNA is better explained by TRBJ2-1, so the J call may be wrong. This CDR3 has 16 amino acids. Germline V gene data show CDR1 as SQVTM and CDR2 as ANQGSEA. The chain's CDR3 is CSVTGMEADLYNEQFF. For the CDR3, the DNA is TGCAGCGTAACCGGTATGGAGGCGGATTTATACAATGAGCAGTTCTTC.

This clonotype was detected a few times. The chain carries TRBV13 and TRBJ2-5; TRBD2 is a possible D gene (5 bases). Per the germline V gene, CDR1 is PRHDT and CDR2 is FYEKMQ (reference sequence). Trimming removed 1 base from V and 3 bases from J, with 12 bases in between. The CDR3 spans 15 residues. CDR3 DNA: TGTGCCAGCAGCTTAGAAGGAGGAGGAGAAGAGACCCAGTACTTC. Amino acids: CASSLEGGGEETQYF.

This clonotype appeared a few times. The chain uses TRBV12-3 or TRBV12-4 and TRBJ2-5, with D possibly matching TRBD2 (6 bases). The germline V and J ends were trimmed by 6 bases and 9 bases, with 20 bases remaining between them. The length of the CDR3 is 14 residues. In DNA form, the CDR3 reads TGTGCCAGCAGAGAGGGACCGGAGGGGTGGGCCCAGTACTTC. It translates to CASREGPEGWAQYF.

This clonotype was detected only a few times. The chain combines TRBV7-2 with TRBJ2-7; the D gene could be TRBD1 or TRBD2 (6 bases each). Germline loops: CDR1 SGHTA, CDR2 FQGNSA. CDR3 length: 12 residues. V dropped 9 bases and J dropped 7 bases, with 16 bases sitting between them. CDR3 in amino acids: CASGGPSGEQYF. The CDR3 nucleotides are TGTGCCAGTGGGGGCCCAAGCGGGGAGCAGTACTTC. Together with reference TRBV7-2 and TRBJ2-7, the CDR3 gives the full variable domain: GAGVSQSPSNKVTEKGKDVELRCDPISGHTALYWYRQSLGQGLEFLIYFQGNSAPDKSGLPSDRFSAERTGGSVSTLTIQRTQQEDSAVYLCASGGPSGEQYFGPGTRLTVT.

The CDR3: CASGQGTPDTQYF. The DNA of the CDR3 is TGTGCCAGCGGACAGGGAACTCCAGATACGCAGTATTTT. The V gene is TRBV2, the J gene TRBJ2-3; 8 nucleotides agree with TRBD1. The CDR3 runs 13 residues. Losses at the gene ends were 8 bases for V and 4 bases for J; bases not matched to a gene: 5. Germline CDR1 and CDR2: SNHLY and FYNNEI.

This clonotype was recorded a few times. In DNA form, the CDR3 reads TGCAGTGCTCCGGGACTTTTCGGAGTAAGATACATTCAGTACTTC. It encodes CSAPGLFGVRYIQYF. The J gene is TRBJ2-4, the V gene TRBV20-1; D possibly corresponds to TRBD2 (6 bases). Trimming removed 5 bases at V and 8 bases at J, with 22 bases between. Germline assignment: CDR1 DFQATT and CDR2 SNEGSKA (reference sequence). The length of the CDR3 is 15 residues.

The V gene is TRBV28, the J gene TRBJ2-1, with D perhaps TRBD1 (6 bases). The CDR3 is 12 amino acids. V lost 6 bases and J lost 9, with 12 bases in between. The germline gives CDR1 MDHEN, CDR2 SYDVKM. In DNA form, the CDR3 reads TGTGCCAGCAGCGCAGGGACAAGTGAGCAGTTCTTC. It is translated as CASSAGTSEQFF.

The genes are TRBV29-1 and TRBJ2-2, with D unclear. This CDR3 is built from 11 residues. CDR1 and CDR2 from the germline V gene are SQVTM and ANQGSEA. With 1 base removed from V and 6 bases from J, the gap between germline ends came to 3 bases. The CDR3 region has the DNA TGCAGCGTTGAAGTATCCGGGGAGCTGTTTTTT. This gives the protein CSVEVSGELFF.

The chain combines TRBV20-1 with TRBJ2-7, with 7 nucleotides matching TRBD1. Trimming cost V 2 bases and J 7 bases; bases outside gene matches: 8. The CDR3 sequence is 13 residues long. Germline assignment: CDR1 DFQATT and CDR2 SNEGSKA (reference sequence). The CDR3 bases are TGCAGTGCTAGAAGAAGGGGGCGGAGGGAGCAGTACTTC. Its translation is CSARRRGRREQYF.

This clonotype was detected a few times. The gene calls are TRBV29-1 and TRBJ2-7; TRBD1 matches 7 bases. Germline-derived CDR1 and CDR2 are SQVTM and ANQGSEA. The CDR3 has 13 amino acids. Trimming cost V 8 bases and J 3 bases; bases outside gene matches: 10. CDR3 protein: CSIVPPGGYEQYF. The DNA for the CDR3 is TGCAGCATCGTACCCCCAGGGGGCTACGAGCAGTACTTC.

The rearrangement joins TRBV12-3 or TRBV12-4 to TRBJ2-1; either TRBD1 or TRBD2 may fit D (5 bases each). This CDR3 contains 15 residues. Trimming left V 6 bases short and J 3 bases short, with 15 bases between. This chain's CDR3 is CASSHRDGNYNEQFF. In nucleotides, the CDR3 is TGTGCCAGCAGCCACCGGGACGGGAACTACAATGAGCAGTTCTTC.

This clonotype has only a few counts. The chain uses TRBV7-2 and TRBJ1-4; no clear D gene. Deletions cut 2 bases from V and 2 bases from J, with 12 bases between. Germline lookup yields CDR1 SGHTA and CDR2 FQGNSA. The CDR3 runs to 16 residues. This chain's CDR3 is CASSLFLGRTNEKLFF. The CDR3 nucleotides read TGTGCCAGCAGCTTATTTTTAGGGCGGACTAATGAAAAACTGTTTTTT.

This rearrangement joins TRBV5-1 to TRBJ2-5; 11 nucleotides line up with TRBD1. The V gene end was trimmed by 4 bases and the J gene end by 5 bases; junction bases not matched to a gene: 7. This CDR3 is 15 amino acids long. Germline loops: CDR1 SGHRS, CDR2 YFSETQ. The CDR3 DNA reads as TGCGCCAGCAGCCCCGGGACAGGGGGTATGGAGACCCAGTACTTC. Protein sequence: CASSPGTGGMETQYF.

This clonotype was observed a handful of times. V is TRBV6-5 and J is TRBJ1-1, with a possible D match to TRBD1 (6 bases). V shed 2 bases and J shed 0 bases, with 10 bases lying between them. Germline CDR1 is MNHEY and CDR2 is SVGAGI. This CDR3 is built from 15 residues. CDR3 protein: CASSYGQRMNTEAFF. DNA for the CDR3: TGTGCCAGCAGTTACGGACAGCGAATGAACACTGAAGCTTTCTTT.

This sequence joins TRBV12-3 or TRBV12-4 and TRBJ1-3; D perhaps matches TRBD1 (5 bases). Trimming took 6 bases from V and 4 from J, leaving 16 bases between them. This CDR3 spans 15 amino acids. In nucleotides, the CDR3 is TGTGCCAGCAGAGGCGGGGGGGGGATGGGAAACACCATATATTTT. This gives the protein CASRGGGGMGNTIYF.

This chain's CDR3 is CASRDLIYEQYF. DNA for the CDR3: TGTGCCAGCCGGGACCTCATCTACGAGCAGTACTTC. The chain uses TRBV28 and TRBJ2-7; D assignment may be TRBD1 or TRBD2 (5 bases each). Germline V gives CDR1 MDHEN, CDR2 SYDVKM. The V and J ends lost 8 bases and 3 bases respectively, with 11 bases between them. The CDR3 is 12 amino acids.

The chain recombines TRBV2 with TRBJ1-3; D gene unclear. The V and J ends lost 3 bases and 0 bases respectively, with 9 bases between them. The CDR3 totals 15 residues. The germline gives CDR1 SNHLY, CDR2 FYNNEI. CDR3 sequence (DNA): TGTGCCAGCAGTGACGAGGGCCTCTCTGGAAACACCATATATTTT. Its translation: CASSDEGLSGNTIYF.

The chain carries TRBV3-1 and TRBJ2-1; D not certain. Germline values: CDR1 LGHDT, CDR2 YNNKEL (reference sequence). Trimming pared 1 base from V and 4 bases from J, leaving 14 bases between. The CDR3 totals 16 residues. CDR3 amino acids: CASSQGPEALYNEQFF. CDR3 in DNA: TGTGCCAGCAGCCAAGGTCCGGAAGCGCTTTACAATGAGCAGTTCTTC.

This clonotype was detected a few times. The chain joins TRBV6-1 to TRBJ2-7; 7 bases are a match to TRBD2. The J segment lost 0 bases and the V segment lost 7 bases, leaving 15 bases of the junction unmatched. This CDR3 comprises 17 residues. CDR1 is MNHNS, CDR2 SASEGT, per germline. The CDR3 region has the DNA TGTGCCAGCATCAGAAGAGGAGGCGCGGGAGACTCCTACGAGCAGTACTTC. This encodes CASIRRGGAGDSYEQYF.

The sample holds a few counts of this clonotype. The V call is TRBV6-1, the J call TRBJ1-4, with 11 bases that match TRBD1. CDR1 is MNHNS, CDR2 SASEGT, per germline. The trim removed 5 bases at V and 7 bases at J, leaving 9 bases unmatched. The CDR3 runs to 16 residues. The CDR3 loop is CASSPGTGGGGEKLFF. The DNA of the CDR3 is TGTGCCAGCAGTCCCGGGACAGGGGGTGGGGGTGAAAAACTGTTTTTT.

This clonotype was found a few times. V gene TRBV10-1 combines with J gene TRBJ2-1; D is undetermined. This CDR3 is 13 amino acids long. Germline V gene data show CDR1 as WNHNN and CDR2 as SYGVQD (reference sequence). The V end lost 6 bases, the J end lost 5 bases, and 11 bases lay between the germline ends. This CDR3 is CASSMTRDNEQFF. CDR3 DNA sequence: TGCGCCAGCAGCATGACTCGCGACAATGAGCAGTTCTTC.